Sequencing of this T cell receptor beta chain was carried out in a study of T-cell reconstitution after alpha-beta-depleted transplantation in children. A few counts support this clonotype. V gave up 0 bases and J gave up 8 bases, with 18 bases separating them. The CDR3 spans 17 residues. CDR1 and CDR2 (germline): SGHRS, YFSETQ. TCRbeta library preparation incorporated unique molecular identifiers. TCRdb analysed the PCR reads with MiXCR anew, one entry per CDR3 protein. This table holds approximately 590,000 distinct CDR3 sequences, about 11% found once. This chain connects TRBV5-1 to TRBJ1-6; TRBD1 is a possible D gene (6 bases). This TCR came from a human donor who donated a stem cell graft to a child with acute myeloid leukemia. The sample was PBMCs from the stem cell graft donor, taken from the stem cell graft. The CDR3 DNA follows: TGCGCCAGCAGCTTGGCCACCCGGGACAAGTTCTATTCACCCCTCCACTTT. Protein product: CASSLATRDKFYSPLHF.